Detailed here is one TCR beta chain. Full-length variable regions came from constant-region reverse primers plus semi-nested Nested Universal Primer A PCR. TCRdb re-analysed the 5' RACE reads in MiXCR, keeping a single row per CDR3 protein. The sample contains roughly 44,000 distinct CDR3 sequences, just under 30% of which appear only once. There are 17 residues in the CDR3. Per germline, CDR1 SGHAT and CDR2 FQNNGV. V dropped 1 base and J dropped 5 bases, with 18 bases sitting between them. The sequenced sample consisted of memory CD4+ T cells sorted from a lymph node. Subset in this sample: memory CD4+ T cells, CD4+CD45RO+CD25-. This chain connects TRBV11-2 to TRBJ2-1, with D perhaps TRBD1 or TRBD2 (5 bases each). The clonotype was recovered from a female donor with breast cancer. The CDR3 loop is CASSLVGTAHKDNEQFF. The DNA of the CDR3 is TGTGCCAGCAGCTTAGTGGGGACCGCGCACAAGGACAATGAGCAGTTCTTC.